A single sample is the source of the 19 T cell receptor beta chains below, sequenced in a study of graft-versus-host responses after intestinal transplantation. Their recognized antigens are unknown. Clones were read by immunoSEQ multiplex PCR, and TCRdb kept only the in-frame ones, dropping some. In the table there are more than 65,000 clones, 92% of which are singletons. The sequencing here drew on unstimulated CD8+ T cells sorted from spleen or lymph node cells, taken before transplant. These receptors all stem from a human donor who was the organ donor for an intestinal transplant.

The genes are TRBV27 and TRBJ2-1, with 11 bases that match TRBD1. J lost 7 bases, V lost 6 bases, and 8 bases had no gene match. In germline, CDR1 is MNHEY, CDR2 SMNVEV (reference sequence). The CDR3 extends over 15 amino acids. CDR3 amino acids: CASRKPGQGGNEQFF. CDR3 nucleotide sequence: TGTGCCAGCAGAAAGCCGGGACAGGGGGGGAATGAGCAGTTCTTC.

The chain recombines TRBV27 with TRBJ2-3; D unresolved. Trimming left V 4 bases short and J 4 bases short, with 15 bases between. The CDR3 runs 15 residues. Germline CDR1 reads MNHEY; CDR2 reads SMNVEV (reference sequence). The chain's CDR3 is CASSSLVGPADTQYF. CDR3 in DNA: TGTGCCAGCAGTTCCTTAGTGGGCCCCGCAGATACGCAGTATTTT.

The chain links TRBV5-5 to TRBJ1-1, with TRBD1 as a possible D gene (6 bases). The CDR3 is 16 residues long. The V gene lost 6 bases and the J gene lost 6 bases, with 24 bases spanning the gap. Per germline, CDR1 SGHKS and CDR2 YYEKEE (reference sequence). The CDR3 here is CASKPKKQGKYAEAFF. The CDR3, as DNA: TGTGCCAGCAAACCAAAAAAACAGGGAAAATACGCTGAAGCTTTCTTT.

This chain connects TRBV29-1 to TRBJ1-3; weak D call: TRBD1 (6 bases). Germline loops: CDR1 SQVTM, CDR2 ANQGSEA. With 4 bases removed from V and 0 bases from J, the gap between germline ends came to 13 bases. The CDR3 has 15 residues. The CDR3 reads CSVVGGISSGNTIYF. Here the CDR3 DNA reads TGCAGCGTTGTAGGGGGAATAAGCTCTGGAAACACCATATATTTT.

The J gene is TRBJ1-2, the V gene TRBV11-2; 7 nucleotides agree with TRBD1. This CDR3 is 16 amino acids long. Germline CDR1 SGHAT, CDR2 FQNNGV. Trimming at V came to 1 base and at J to 4 bases, leaving 9 bases not matched to a gene. In DNA, the CDR3 is TGTGCCAGCAGCTTAGGCCCGACAGGGAGAAGCTATGGCTACACCTTC. Translation gives CASSLGPTGRSYGYTF.

The V call is TRBV7-9, the J call TRBJ1-1; D unclear. Per germline, CDR1 SEHNR and CDR2 FQNEAQ (reference sequence). V dropped 5 bases and J dropped 8 bases, with 3 bases sitting between them. The CDR3 runs to 9 residues. The CDR3 DNA reads TGTGCCAGCAGCCCAGAAGCTTTCTTT. This codes for CASSPEAFF.

The chain uses TRBV19 and TRBJ2-5; 7 bases map to TRBD1. Germline V gene lookup returns CDR1 LNHDA and CDR2 SQIVND (reference sequence). The CDR3 extends over 15 amino acids. With 4 bases clipped from V and 1 base from J, the junction kept 6 bases outside the gene matches. CDR3 residues: CASSTPRDSQETQYF. The CDR3 nucleotides are TGTGCCAGTAGTACGCCCCGGGACAGCCAAGAGACCCAGTACTTC.

The chain joins TRBV4-2 to TRBJ2-7; the D is unclear. V was pared by 1 base and J by 2 bases, with 15 bases between. Germline lookup yields CDR1 LGHNA and CDR2 YNFKEQ. This CDR3 has 16 residues. The CDR3, as DNA: TGTGCCAGCAGCCAAGCCCCAGGCCCCTTTACCTACGAGCAGTACTTC. Protein: CASSQAPGPFTYEQYF.

The gene calls are TRBV2 and TRBJ2-7, with 7 nucleotides matching TRBD1. V dropped 3 bases and J dropped 5; count of bases not matched to a gene: 10. From germline, CDR1 is SNHLY and CDR2 FYNNEI. This CDR3 region has 15 residues. In DNA form, the CDR3 reads TGTGCCAGCAGTGAGGTAGACAGGGTTTCCCACGAGCAGTACTTC. Residues: CASSEVDRVSHEQYF.

This rearrangement joins TRBV9 to TRBJ2-1, with TRBD2 matching over 10 bases. The V and J ends lost 0 bases and 5 bases, in that order; junction bases with no gene match: 2. The CDR3 is 15 residues long. The germline V gene encodes CDR1 SGDLS and CDR2 YYNGEE. CDR3 sequence reads: CASSVVLAGDNEQFF. The CDR3 DNA reads TGTGCCAGCAGCGTAGTGCTAGCGGGGGACAATGAGCAGTTCTTC.

The chain uses TRBV4-1 and TRBJ2-7; 7 positions agree with TRBD1. Losses at the gene ends were 4 bases for V and 4 bases for J; bases not matched to a gene: 7. This CDR3 is built from 14 residues. Germline V gene sequence: CDR1 MGHRA, CDR2 YSYEKL. The CDR3 loop reads CASSLPDRIYEQYF. CDR3 DNA sequence: TGCGCCAGCAGCCTCCCGGACAGGATATACGAGCAGTACTTC.

V gene TRBV6-1 combines with J gene TRBJ2-3; D is possibly TRBD2 (5 bases). CDR1 is MNHNS, CDR2 SASEGT, per germline. V was trimmed by 1 base and J by 6 bases, leaving 11 bases between them. The CDR3 covers 14 residues. CDR3 in DNA: TGTGCCAGCAGTGAAGAGATAGCGCAGGATACGCAGTATTTT. The encoded protein is CASSEEIAQDTQYF.

The J gene is TRBJ2-3, the V gene TRBV4-1; 7 bases are a match to TRBD2. From germline, CDR1 is MGHRA and CDR2 YSYEKL. The CDR3 sequence is 14 residues long. V shed 1 base and J 9 bases; nucleotides not matched to a gene: 7. CDR3 in amino acids: CASSQVGTGGTQYF. In DNA, the CDR3 is TGCGCCAGCAGCCAAGTAGGGACCGGGGGGACGCAGTATTTT.

This chain uses TRBV19 with TRBJ1-2; 9 bases are a match to TRBD1. CDR3 length equals 18 residues. V shed 2 bases and J 2 bases; nucleotides not matched to a gene: 12. In germline, CDR1 is LNHDA, CDR2 SQIVND (reference sequence). The CDR3 coding sequence is TGTGCCAGTAGTATAAGAGGAGGACAGGGGACGCTAAACTATGGCTACACCTTC. This gives the protein CASSIRGGQGTLNYGYTF.

The chain employs TRBV5-1 and TRBJ2-1, with TRBD2 matching over 11 bases. The germline CDR1 and CDR2 sequences are SGHRS and YFSETQ. Germline trimming cut 4 bases from V and 2 bases from J; bases unmatched to any gene: 5. The CDR3 totals 16 residues. The CDR3 DNA sequence: TGCGCCAGCAGCCTTGGGACTAGCGGCACCTACAATGAGCAGTTCTTC. It translates to CASSLGTSGTYNEQFF.

The gene calls are TRBV27 and TRBJ2-3; 10 bases match TRBD2. The CDR3 runs 14 residues. The germline CDR1 and CDR2 sequences are MNHEY and SMNVEV (reference sequence). V dropped 4 bases and J dropped 7; count of bases not matched to a gene: 5. CDR3 in amino acids: CASSWASGGYTQYF. The CDR3 DNA sequence: TGTGCCAGCAGTTGGGCTAGCGGGGGTTATACGCAGTATTTT.

The chain combines TRBV28 with TRBJ2-7; D is perhaps TRBD1 (6 bases). This CDR3 comprises 14 residues. Germline V lookup: CDR1 MDHEN, CDR2 SYDVKM. With 6 bases removed from V and 4 bases from J, the gap between germline ends came to 16 bases. CDR3 sequence reads: CASRNPTGLYEQYF. Here the CDR3 DNA reads TGTGCCAGCAGAAATCCCACAGGGCTGTACGAGCAGTACTTC.

The chain is built from TRBV11-2 and TRBJ1-2; D is ambiguous. Germline V lookup: CDR1 SGHAT, CDR2 FQNNGV. Trimming took 3 bases from V and 3 from J, leaving 8 bases between them. The CDR3 has 13 amino acids. The CDR3 DNA reads as TGTGCCAGCAGCTTGTCCGGGGACTATGGCTACACCTTC. It is translated as CASSLSGDYGYTF.

This chain links TRBV7-2 with TRBJ2-7; a weak D match, TRBD1 (5 bases). Germline V gene sequence: CDR1 SGHTA, CDR2 FQGNSA. CDR3 length: 14 residues. V was pared by 4 bases and J by 0 bases, with 10 bases between. The CDR3 DNA reads as TGTGCCAGCAGCTGGCAGGGCAGCTCCTACGAGCAGTACTTC. As protein: CASSWQGSSYEQYF. Full variable domain (missing parts from reference TRBV7-2 and TRBJ2-7): GAGVSQSPSNKVTEKGKDVELRCDPISGHTALYWYRQSLGQGLEFLIYFQGNSAPDKSGLPSDRFSAERTGGSVSTLTIQRTQQEDSAVYLCASSWQGSSYEQYFGPGTRLTVT.